This T cell receptor beta chain was sequenced during a study of long-term antiretroviral therapy in people with HIV. Study-wide points: Researchers lacked any data on ART adherence, viral resistance or therapy changes. The repertoire was dominated at all time points by clones expanded before ART.

A word on this clone: What it binds is not known.

Sequencing relied on immunoSEQ assay v3.0, run at survey level. The method was immunoSEQ multiplex PCR; TCRdb's version includes in-frame clones alone and lacks a portion of them. Seen here are fewer than 25,000 clones, roughly 84% observed once, and the top ten hold more than 7%. The source material was unsorted PBMCs, sampled at the start of antiretroviral therapy. This TCR was recovered from a man between 50 and 59 years old with HIV.

The CDR3 protein is CAWSVDSSYEQYF. The DNA of the CDR3 is TGTGCCTGGAGTGTCGACAGCTCCTACGAGCAGTACTTC. The genes are TRBV30 and TRBJ2-7, with D tentatively TRBD1 (5 bases). The CDR3 is made up of 13 amino acids. V shed 0 bases and J shed 0 bases, with 6 bases lying between them. The V gene's germline CDR1 is GTSNPN and CDR2 SVGIG (reference sequence).